One sample yielded the 26 T cell receptor beta chains listed below, sequenced in a study of blood T cell repertoires in COVID-19. Sequenced by immunoSEQ multiplex PCR; TCRdb stores in-frame clones only, minus some. The sample has over 90,000 clones; 85% to 90% are singletons. The sequencing input was peripheral blood. Every receptor here comes from a human donor in a cohort sampled during active COVID-19.

The rearrangement joins TRBV14 to TRBJ2-7; D may be TRBD1 (6 bases). Looked up from germline, CDR1 is SGHDN and CDR2 is FVKESK. This CDR3 region has 14 residues. Between the trimmed V and J ends, which lost 0 bases and 7 bases, there was a span of 13 bases. The CDR3 DNA sequence: TGTGCCAGCAGCCAAGATCAGGGGCGGTGGGAGCAGTACTTC. It codes for CASSQDQGRWEQYF.

This rearrangement joins TRBV20-1 to TRBJ1-5, with 8 nucleotides matching TRBD1. Germline V gene data show CDR1 as DFQATT and CDR2 as SNEGSKA (reference sequence). V was clipped by 3 bases and J by 4 bases; unmatched bases: 8. This CDR3 is 15 amino acids long. CDR3: CSASGAGGYNQPQHF. The CDR3 DNA reads as TGCAGTGCTAGTGGGGCAGGGGGCTATAATCAGCCCCAGCATTTT.

J is TRBJ2-7 and V is TRBV7-2, with TRBD2 identical over 15 bases. Looked up from germline, CDR1 is SGHTA and CDR2 is FQGNSA. CDR3 size: 18 residues. J lost 7 bases, V lost 5 bases, and 15 bases had no gene match. The CDR3 coding sequence is TGTGCCAGCAGCCCCCCGGGACTAGCGGGAGGTGGGCTGGGGGAGCAGTACTTC. Translated: CASSPPGLAGGGLGEQYF.

The sample holds a few counts of this clone. CDR3 in DNA: TGCGCCAGCAGCCAAGAACTGGGACTATCTCACTACGAGCAGTACTTC. It specifies CASSQELGLSHYEQYF. This chain joins TRBV4-1 and TRBJ2-7; the match to TRBD2 covers 7 bases. CDR1 is MGHRA, CDR2 YSYEKL, per germline. CDR3 length equals 16 residues. Germline trimming cut 0 bases from V and 3 bases from J; bases unmatched to any gene: 8.

This chain links TRBV7-6 with TRBJ2-7; D is possibly TRBD2 (6 bases). Deletions cut 1 base from V and 5 bases from J, with 12 bases between. This CDR3 is built from 14 residues. Germline-derived CDR1 and CDR2 are SGHVS and FNYEAQ. CDR3 DNA: TGTGCCAGCAGCTTAGGCGGGGTACCCCACGAGCAGTACTTC. It encodes CASSLGGVPHEQYF.

This clone was picked up one time. The chain is built from TRBV24-1 and TRBJ2-1, with unresolved D. The CDR3 covers 16 residues. The V gene lost 0 bases and the J gene lost 0 bases, with 8 bases spanning the gap. Germline CDR1 KGHDR, CDR2 SFDVKD. The chain's CDR3 is CATSDLGRDSYNEQFF. The CDR3 region has the DNA TGTGCCACCAGTGATTTGGGGCGCGACTCCTACAATGAGCAGTTCTTC.

The gene calls are TRBV3-1 (or the pseudogene TRBV3-2) and TRBJ2-7; 12 bases map to TRBD1. The CDR3 spans 15 residues. CDR1 is LGHDT and CDR2 is YNNKEL in the germline V gene (reference sequence). Trimming at V came to 4 bases and at J to 5 bases, leaving 6 bases not matched to a gene. CDR3 protein: CASSPPGQGAHEQYF. The CDR3 DNA sequence: TGTGCCAGCAGCCCACCGGGACAGGGGGCCCACGAGCAGTACTTC.

The chain couples TRBV5-1 to TRBJ2-7, with TRBD1 identical over 7 bases. CDR3 length equals 15 residues. Trimming took 2 bases from V and 1 from J; bases not matched to a gene: 6. Germline values: CDR1 SGHRS, CDR2 YFSETQ. The CDR3 is CASSLNRGTSYEQYF. CDR3 DNA sequence: TGCGCCAGCAGCTTAAACAGGGGAACGTCCTACGAGCAGTACTTC.

V gene TRBV2 combines with J gene TRBJ2-1, with 11 bases identical to TRBD2. CDR1 and CDR2 (germline): SNHLY, FYNNEI. This CDR3 is 16 amino acids long. V dropped 3 bases and J dropped 6; count of bases not matched to a gene: 7. The CDR3 nucleotides are TGTGCCAGCAGTGAGGTCCTAGCGGGGGGTGGCAATGAGCAGTTCTTC. Its translation: CASSEVLAGGGNEQFF. The full variable domain, its missing parts supplied by reference TRBV2 and TRBJ2-1, is EPEVTQTPSHQVTQMGQEVILRCVPISNHLYFYWYRQILGQKVEFLVSFYNNEISEKSEIFDDQFSVERPDGSNFTLKIRSTKLEDSAMYFCASSEVLAGGGNEQFFGPGTRLTVL.

V and J are TRBV5-6 and TRBJ2-2, with 12 bases matching TRBD1. In germline, CDR1 is SGHDT, CDR2 YYEEEE. This CDR3 contains 17 residues. After removal of 4 bases from V and 5 bases from J, the junction contained 9 bases not matched to a gene. CDR3 residues: CASSRMGQGAITGELFF. CDR3 nucleotide sequence: TGTGCCAGCAGCCGGATGGGACAGGGGGCTATTACCGGGGAGCTGTTTTTT.

The chain carries TRBV19 and TRBJ2-2; 9 bases map to TRBD1. J was trimmed by 2 bases and V by 5 bases; bases with no gene match: 6. CDR1 is LNHDA and CDR2 is SQIVND in the germline V gene (reference sequence). The CDR3 sequence is 16 residues long. This CDR3 reads CASSPWTGDNTGELFF. CDR3 DNA: TGTGCCAGTAGTCCCTGGACAGGGGACAACACCGGGGAGCTGTTTTTT.

The chain couples TRBV15 to TRBJ1-6; D remains unclear. Trimming stripped 0 bases from V and 10 bases from J, with 7 bases between. The germline gives CDR1 LNHNV, CDR2 YYDKDF (reference sequence). The CDR3 is 13 amino acids. CDR3 loop: CATSRDYGSPLHF. In DNA, the CDR3 is TGTGCCACCAGCAGAGATTATGGCTCACCCCTCCACTTT.

The gene calls are TRBV7-3 and TRBJ2-1; TRBD2 might be the D (6 bases). The CDR3 runs to 14 residues. Trimming stripped 5 bases from V and 0 bases from J, with 8 bases between. Germline V gives CDR1 SGHTA, CDR2 FQGTGA. The CDR3 coding sequence is TGTGCCAGCAGCCCAGCGGGCTCCTACAATGAGCAGTTCTTC. This gives the protein CASSPAGSYNEQFF.

V gene TRBV7-9 combines with J gene TRBJ2-7; D gene ambiguous. The V gene lost 3 bases and the J gene lost 2 bases, with 5 bases spanning the gap. The CDR3 consists of 12 residues. Germline assignment: CDR1 SEHNR and CDR2 FQNEAQ (reference sequence). In nucleotides, the CDR3 is TGTGCCAGCAGCTTCCCCACCTACGAGCAGTACTTC. Its translation is CASSFPTYEQYF.

In this sample, this clone turned up a few times. The gene calls are TRBV28 and TRBJ2-7, with D possibly TRBD2 on 6 matching bases. The CDR3 covers 11 residues. V lost 8 bases, J lost 9 bases, and 14 bases lay in between. Germline-derived CDR1 and CDR2 are MDHEN and SYDVKM. For the CDR3, the DNA is TGTGCCAGCGCGGGACCCAGCTGGCAGTACTTC. It codes for CASAGPSWQYF.

This rearrangement joins TRBV5-6 to TRBJ2-7; 9 bases map to TRBD2. The V segment lost 0 bases and the J segment 5 bases; nucleotides outside the gene matches: 9. CDR3 size: 16 residues. Looked up from germline, CDR1 is SGHDT and CDR2 is YYEEEE. CDR3 nucleotides: TGTGCCAGCAGCTTGGCTAGCGGGACGGCGGTGGACGAGCAGTACTTC. As protein: CASSLASGTAVDEQYF.

The V call is TRBV7-3, the J call TRBJ2-1; the match to TRBD2 covers 9 bases. CDR3 length equals 14 residues. Germline V CDR1 and CDR2: SGHTA, FQGTGA. Trimming took 2 bases from V and 4 from J; bases not matched to a gene: 0. CDR3 region: CASSLLAGYNEQFF. The CDR3 DNA reads as TGTGCCAGCAGCTTACTAGCGGGATACAATGAGCAGTTCTTC.

The chain combines TRBV25-1 with TRBJ1-1; 8 positions agree with TRBD1. Germline V gives CDR1 MGHDK, CDR2 SYGVNS. This CDR3 has 13 amino acids. V lost 5 bases to trimming and J lost 5 bases; unmatched junction nucleotides: 4. The CDR3, as DNA: TGTGCCAGCAGTCGACAGGGGATTACTGAAGCTTTCTTT. It encodes CASSRQGITEAFF.

This clone was seen just once. V usage is TRBV6-6 and J usage is TRBJ1-6, with 7 bases identical to TRBD1. CDR3 length equals 13 residues. The J segment lost 5 bases and the V segment lost 8 bases, leaving 3 bases of the junction unmatched. Germline loops: CDR1 MNHNY, CDR2 SVGAGI (reference sequence). The CDR3 here is CASSGQDNSPLHF. For the CDR3, the DNA is TGTGCCAGCTCCGGACAGGATAATTCACCCCTCCACTTT.

This chain links TRBV6-5 with TRBJ2-1; 9 bases match TRBD2. The CDR3 covers 14 residues. V lost 8 bases and J lost 4; bases outside the gene matches: 6. Germline V gives CDR1 MNHEY, CDR2 SVGAGI. DNA of the CDR3: TGTGCCAGCCTAAAGCGGGAGGTGTACAATGAGCAGTTCTTC. Translation gives CASLKREVYNEQFF.

The chain employs TRBV3-1 (or the pseudogene TRBV3-2) and TRBJ2-5, with TRBD2 identical over 7 bases. The CDR3 totals 14 residues. The germline CDR1 and CDR2 sequences are LGHDT and YNNKEL (reference sequence). Trimming cost V 3 bases and J 5 bases; bases outside gene matches: 6. The CDR3 reads CASSQASGAETQYF. For the CDR3, the DNA is TGTGCCAGCAGCCAGGCCAGCGGGGCCGAGACCCAGTACTTC.

The CDR3 bases are TGTGCCAGCAGATACCGACAGGGTAATGAAAAACTGTTTTTT. It specifies CASRYRQGNEKLFF. The chain has TRBV27 and TRBJ1-4; 7 bases are shared with TRBD1. Germline V gene data show CDR1 as MNHEY and CDR2 as SMNVEV (reference sequence). The ends lost 6 bases at V and 4 bases at J; junction bases unmatched: 5. The CDR3 runs to 14 residues.

The chain links TRBV9 to TRBJ1-1; TRBD1 might be the D (5 bases). Trimming stripped 4 bases from V and 4 bases from J, with 17 bases between. Germline CDR1 and CDR2: SGDLS and YYNGEE. CDR3 length: 15 residues. The CDR3 sequence: CASSSTGGLTTEAFF. Here the CDR3 DNA reads TGTGCCAGCAGCTCAACTGGGGGACTCACCACTGAAGCTTTCTTT.

The chain carries TRBV19 and TRBJ1-5, with D perhaps matching TRBD1 (5 bases). V lost 5 bases, J lost 4 bases, and 15 bases lay in between. The CDR3 spans 15 residues. Germline values: CDR1 LNHDA, CDR2 SQIVND (reference sequence). CDR3 protein: CASSPRRGGNQPQHF. The CDR3, as DNA: TGTGCCAGTAGTCCCCGGCGGGGCGGGAATCAGCCCCAGCATTTT.

This chain uses TRBV5-1 with TRBJ1-5; D gene unclear. V was pared by 5 bases and J by 0 bases, with 6 bases between. There are 13 residues in the CDR3. Germline V gives CDR1 SGHRS, CDR2 YFSETQ. The CDR3 reads CASSADSNQPQHF. CDR3 coding DNA: TGCGCCAGCAGTGCAGATAGCAATCAGCCCCAGCATTTT.

V is TRBV18 and J is TRBJ2-7, with 10 bases identical to TRBD2. CDR3 length: 16 residues. CDR1 KGHSH and CDR2 LQKENI come from the germline V gene. J was trimmed by 0 bases and V by 1 base; bases with no gene match: 3. The chain's CDR3 is CASSPQASGSSYEQYF. The CDR3 nucleotides are TGTGCCAGCTCACCACAGGCTAGCGGGAGCTCCTACGAGCAGTACTTC.